This note documents a single TCR beta chain sequence. The V gene lost 5 bases and the J gene lost 7 bases, with 9 bases spanning the gap. Germline V gives CDR1 SGHVS, CDR2 FQNEAQ. This CDR3 region has 12 residues. This record comes from a study of T cells in Graves' hyperthyroidism and ophthalmopathy. Around 10 ml fresh peripheral blood yielded the PBMCs. The TCR beta CDR3 regions underwent amplification using RNA transcripts as the source. The HTBI primer set was used in a first-round RT-PCR of the TCR CDR3. Via MiXCR, TCRdb re-called the multiplex PCR reads, giving one row per CDR3 protein. The sample includes hundreds of thousands of distinct CDR3 sequences, 15% to 20% of them seen just once.

This receptor was taken from a woman under 40 with Graves' hyperthyroidism. Sequenced sample: blood. J is TRBJ2-1 and V is TRBV7-8; D unresolved. The CDR3 nucleotides read TGTGCCAGCAGCCACGTCCGGAATGAGCAGTTCTTC. Translating gives CASSHVRNEQFF.